Below are 25 T cell receptor beta chains sequenced from a single sample in a study of regulatory T cells in long-lasting Graves disease. Time point denoted: persistent/refractory GD, antithyroid drugs over 5 years with positive TRAb. RNA extracted from PBMCs served as the sequencing template. The authors built TCR beta libraries using iRepertoire HTBI primers and Arm-PCR of CDR3 regions. TCRdb processed the multiplex PCR reads anew with MiXCR; each CDR3 protein has one entry. The sample has about 470,000 distinct CDR3 sequences, about 20% seen once. This sample comprised peripheral blood mononuclear cells (PBMCs), obtained when the disease was refractory, from a patient treated with antithyroid drugs. The receptors derive from a female donor with Graves disease.

The table lists this clonotype with many counts. The chain recombines TRBV2 with TRBJ2-7; D is unclear. Germline lookup yields CDR1 SNHLY and CDR2 FYNNEI. The V end was cut by 5 bases, the J end by 3 bases, with 8 bases between. There are 12 residues in the CDR3. The chain's CDR3 is CASSQKNYEQYF. The CDR3 DNA is TGTGCCAGCAGTCAGAAAAACTACGAGCAGTACTTC.

The J gene is TRBJ1-3, the V gene TRBV7-2; 10 nucleotides align to TRBD1. The CDR3 spans 15 residues. In germline, CDR1 is SGHTA, CDR2 FQGNSA. Trimming cost V 6 bases and J 1 base; bases outside gene matches: 3. The CDR3 sequence: CASSWTGGSGNTIYF. CDR3 coding DNA: TGTGCCAGCAGTTGGACAGGGGGATCTGGAAACACCATATATTTT.

This clonotype was recorded a few times. The chain uses TRBV4-2 and TRBJ2-7; D remains ambiguous. CDR1 is LGHNA and CDR2 is YNFKEQ in the germline V gene. Trimming took 0 bases from V and 6 from J, leaving 3 bases between them. CDR3 length: 11 residues. CDR3 sequence: CASSQESEQYF. The CDR3 nucleotides read TGTGCCAGCAGCCAAGAGAGCGAGCAGTACTTC.

Ten or more counts support this clonotype. The junction departs from the called germline gene at one end, perhaps through a read error. This chain uses TRBV6-5 with TRBJ2-5; 8 bases align to TRBD2. Germline assignment: CDR1 MNHEY and CDR2 SVGAGI. The CDR3 contains 16 residues. CDR3 amino acids: CASSNSGGTGVETQYF. CDR3 bases: TGTGCCAGCAGTAACTCGGGGGGGACCGGAGTAGAGACCCAGTACTTC.

This clonotype showed up many times. The chain carries TRBV29-1 and TRBJ1-2; the match to TRBD1 covers 9 bases. CDR1 is SQVTM, CDR2 ANQGSEA, per germline. J lost 6 bases, V lost 4 bases, and 9 bases had no gene match. The CDR3 is made up of 14 amino acids. CDR3 sequence: CSVALQGASHGYTF. The DNA of the CDR3 is TGCAGCGTTGCCCTACAGGGGGCTAGCCATGGCTACACCTTC.

This clonotype has a count of ten or more. The chain carries TRBV20-1 and TRBJ2-7; D not certain. Germline V gene data show CDR1 as DFQATT and CDR2 as SNEGSKA (reference sequence). The CDR3 covers 13 residues. V was cut by 2 bases and J by 1 base, with 9 bases left in between. The CDR3 coding sequence is TGCAGTGCTAGAAGTGGCGGTTCCTACGAGCAGTACTTC. Its protein is CSARSGGSYEQYF.

The chain recombines TRBV6-1 with TRBJ2-2; D is uncertain. V was shortened by 0 bases and J by 7 bases, with 6 bases between the two germline ends. Germline V lookup: CDR1 MNHNS, CDR2 SASEGT. The CDR3 is 13 amino acids. CDR3 bases: TGTGCCAGCAGTGAAGCCCGGCTCGGGGAGCTGTTTTTT. Protein: CASSEARLGELFF.

This clonotype was observed at least ten times. V usage is TRBV3-1 and J usage is TRBJ2-5, with a weak D call TRBD2 (5 bases). Germline V gene sequence: CDR1 LGHDT, CDR2 YNNKEL (reference sequence). The CDR3 contains 15 residues. V was trimmed by 0 bases and J by 1 base, leaving 9 bases between them. As DNA, the CDR3 is TGTGCCAGCAGCCAAGATGGGAGCGGCCAAGAGACCCAGTACTTC. It encodes CASSQDGSGQETQYF.

The sample holds many counts of this clonotype. CDR3 bases: TGTGCCACTCAGCGGGAGGACACCGGGGAGCTGTTTTTT. Translation gives CATQREDTGELFF. This chain joins TRBV28 and TRBJ2-2; 9 nucleotides align to TRBD2. V shed 10 bases and J 3 bases; nucleotides not matched to a gene: 3. Germline CDR1 and CDR2: MDHEN and SYDVKM. CDR3 size: 13 residues.

The rearrangement links TRBV9 to TRBJ2-4, with a tentative D call TRBD2 (7 bases). V was shortened by 3 bases and J by 3 bases, with 10 bases between the two germline ends. Germline values: CDR1 SGDLS, CDR2 YYNGEE. CDR3 length equals 14 residues. Here the CDR3 reads CASSEGGVKNIQYF. CDR3 nucleotide sequence: TGTGCCAGCAGCGAGGGGGGGGTCAAAAACATTCAGTACTTC.

This clonotype was counted only a few times. V gene TRBV28 combines with J gene TRBJ2-7, with 13 bases matching TRBD2. Germline V gene sequence: CDR1 MDHEN, CDR2 SYDVKM. V shed 4 bases, J shed 4 bases, and the junction held 7 bases outside the gene matches. The CDR3 spans 16 residues. CDR3 region: CASSYPRTSGSYEQYF. The DNA of the CDR3 is TGTGCCAGCAGTTACCCTCGGACTAGCGGGAGTTACGAGCAGTACTTC.

This clonotype was observed a few times. The CDR3 nucleotides are TGCAGTGCTAGAGATTTGACCACCTACGAGCAGTACTTC. Encoded protein: CSARDLTTYEQYF. V and J are TRBV20-1 and TRBJ2-7, with D unresolved. CDR1 and CDR2 (germline): DFQATT, SNEGSKA (reference sequence). The ends were cut back, 0 bases at V and 2 bases at J, with 8 bases in the middle. The CDR3 length is 13 residues.

This clonotype was recorded at least ten times. The J gene is TRBJ2-5, the V gene TRBV18; D is perhaps TRBD2 (5 bases). Germline values: CDR1 KGHSH, CDR2 LQKENI. V lost 5 bases and J 5 bases, leaving 15 bases between the germline ends. The CDR3 is 14 residues long. The CDR3 is CASSRLGRGETQYF. The DNA of the CDR3 is TGTGCCAGCTCAAGACTCGGAAGAGGGGAGACCCAGTACTTC.

This clonotype has at least ten counts. V gene TRBV7-3 combines with J gene TRBJ2-7, with 11 bases that match TRBD1. Germline V lookup: CDR1 SGHTA, CDR2 FQGTGA. The CDR3 runs 15 residues. V shed 1 base and J 4 bases; nucleotides not matched to a gene: 3. As DNA, the CDR3 is TGTGCCAGCAGCTTAAGTGGGACAGGGGGTTACGAGCAGTACTTC. It translates to CASSLSGTGGYEQYF.

This clonotype appeared many times. The chain recombines TRBV6-1 with TRBJ2-7, with D possibly being TRBD1 (6 bases). Per the germline V gene, CDR1 is MNHNS and CDR2 is SASEGT. There are 13 residues in the CDR3. Trimming pared 8 bases from V and 1 base from J, leaving 12 bases between. The CDR3 loop is CASAGATSYEQYF. The CDR3 bases are TGTGCCAGCGCAGGGGCGACTTCCTACGAGCAGTACTTC.

This chain uses TRBV6-1 with TRBJ1-3; perhaps TRBD1 as D (5 bases). Trimming took 0 bases from V and 0 from J, leaving 12 bases between them. This CDR3 is 17 amino acids long. Germline V gene sequence: CDR1 MNHNS, CDR2 SASEGT. The CDR3 nucleotides are TGTGCCAGCAGTGAAGCAAGGGACCGACACTCTGGAAACACCATATATTTT. Residues: CASSEARDRHSGNTIYF.

This clonotype was found many times. The V and J genes are TRBV28 and TRBJ1-1; D might be TRBD1 (5 bases). V shed 5 bases and J shed 4 bases, with 14 bases lying between them. The CDR3 extends over 14 amino acids. Germline CDR1 reads MDHEN; CDR2 reads SYDVKM. CDR3 residues: CASSTGGGGTEAFF. The CDR3, as DNA: TGTGCCAGCAGTACAGGCGGCGGTGGCACTGAAGCTTTCTTT. The whole variable domain, filled in from reference TRBV28 and TRBJ1-1, reads DVKVTQSSRYLVKRTGEKVFLECVQDMDHENMFWYRQDPGLGLRLIYFSYDVKMKEKGDIPEGYSVSREKKERFSLILESASTNQTSMYLCASSTGGGGTEAFFGQGTRLTVV.

This clonotype was recorded many times. V is TRBV12-3 or TRBV12-4 and J is TRBJ1-5, with D maybe TRBD1 (6 bases). The CDR3 is made up of 13 amino acids. Between the trimmed V and J ends, which lost 8 bases and 6 bases, there was a span of 14 bases. CDR3 amino acids: CASWRGYGQPQHF. CDR3 sequence (DNA): TGTGCCAGCTGGAGGGGGTACGGTCAGCCCCAGCATTTT.

The rearrangement uses TRBV20-1 and TRBJ2-7; TRBD2 aligns across 9 bases. The ends lost 6 bases at V and 0 bases at J; junction bases unmatched: 3. The germline V gene has CDR1 DFQATT and CDR2 SNEGSKA (reference sequence). The CDR3 runs 13 residues. CDR3 loop: CSAAGGDSYEQYF. The CDR3 nucleotides read TGCAGTGCCGCGGGGGGGGACTCCTACGAGCAGTACTTC.

This clonotype was counted at least ten times. The rearrangement joins TRBV6-1 to TRBJ2-7; perhaps TRBD1 as D (5 bases). Trimming removed 7 bases at V and 3 bases at J, with 13 bases between. Germline loops: CDR1 MNHNS, CDR2 SASEGT. CDR3 length: 13 residues. The DNA for the CDR3 is TGTGCCAGCATTCGACCAGGGTTCTACGAGCAGTACTTC. This translates into CASIRPGFYEQYF.

Ten or more counts support this clonotype. The rearrangement links TRBV12-3 or TRBV12-4 to TRBJ1-5; tentatively, D is TRBD1 (6 bases). V was clipped by 4 bases and J by 10 bases, with 17 bases between them. The CDR3 contains 14 residues. CDR3 bases: TGTGCCAGCAGTTACGGGGGCCTCGGAGGACCCCAGCATTTT. This sequence encodes CASSYGGLGGPQHF.

This clonotype was seen ten or more times. The chain uses TRBV10-3 and TRBJ1-1; D is perhaps TRBD1 (5 bases). Trimming removed 4 bases at V and 6 bases at J, with 6 bases between. The CDR3 runs 11 residues. Germline V gene data show CDR1 as ENHRY and CDR2 as SYGVKD. CDR3: CAISGDAEAFF. DNA for the CDR3: TGTGCCATCAGTGGGGACGCTGAAGCTTTCTTT.

The J gene is TRBJ2-7, the V gene TRBV20-1; 14 bases map to TRBD2. The J segment lost 2 bases and the V segment lost 6 bases, leaving 6 bases of the junction unmatched. There are 15 residues in the CDR3. Germline CDR1 reads DFQATT; CDR2 reads SNEGSKA (reference sequence). Written as DNA, the CDR3 is TGCAGTGCCCCTAGGGGACTAGCGGGAGCCTACGAGCAGTACTTC. This codes for CSAPRGLAGAYEQYF.

A few counts support this clonotype. The V and J genes are TRBV28 and TRBJ2-1; 7 positions match TRBD2. The CDR3 covers 13 residues. CDR1 is MDHEN, CDR2 SYDVKM, per germline. The junction had 5 bases not matched to a gene; V was cut back by 8 bases and J by 4 bases. CDR3 in DNA: TGTGCCAGCGCGCGGGAGCGGTACAATGAGCAGTTCTTC. Protein product: CASARERYNEQFF. The whole variable domain, filled in from reference TRBV28 and TRBJ2-1, reads DVKVTQSSRYLVKRTGEKVFLECVQDMDHENMFWYRQDPGLGLRLIYFSYDVKMKEKGDIPEGYSVSREKKERFSLILESASTNQTSMYLCASARERYNEQFFGPGTRLTVL.

The rearrangement uses TRBV7-2 and TRBJ2-3; D perhaps matches TRBD1 (6 bases). Germline lookup yields CDR1 SGHTA and CDR2 FQGNSA. The V gene lost 3 bases and the J gene lost 1 base, with 11 bases spanning the gap. This CDR3 contains 15 residues. CDR3 in DNA: TGTGCCAGCAGCTTCACAGGGCTGCGCACAGATACGCAGTATTTT. Amino acid sequence: CASSFTGLRTDTQYF.